This passage covers 28 T cell receptor beta chains from one sample sequenced in a study of blood T cell repertoires in COVID-19. TCRdb's copy holds only in-frame clones and misses some; the assay was immunoSEQ multiplex PCR. This table has roughly 260,000 clones, around nine tenths appearing once. Sequenced sample: PBMCs or T cells enriched from blood (not recorded which). The receptors were sampled from a woman between 18 and 29 years old who had recovered from COVID-19.

The J gene is TRBJ2-7, the V gene TRBV30; a weak D match, TRBD1 (6 bases). CDR3 length equals 10 residues. Germline V gene lookup returns CDR1 GTSNPN and CDR2 SVGIG (reference sequence). V gave up 3 bases and J gave up 7 bases, with 7 bases separating them. The CDR3 DNA is TGTGCCTGGAGCCAGGGGGAGCAGTACTTC. This codes for CAWSQGEQYF.

The gene calls are TRBV18 and TRBJ2-1, with 8 bases fitting TRBD2. J gave up 3 bases and V 4 bases, and 2 bases lay outside the gene matches. The germline V gene encodes CDR1 KGHSH and CDR2 LQKENI. The CDR3 totals 14 residues. The CDR3 loop reads CASSLTSDYNEQFF. In DNA form, the CDR3 reads TGTGCCAGCTCACTGACTAGCGACTACAATGAGCAGTTCTTC.

Only one count was recorded for this clone. The chain is built from TRBV28 and TRBJ1-2; a possible D gene is TRBD1 (5 bases). This CDR3 spans 16 amino acids. CDR1 and CDR2 (germline): MDHEN, SYDVKM. V gave up 5 bases and J gave up 1 base, with 17 bases separating them. The CDR3 is CASSPKGRAVNYGYTF. The DNA for the CDR3 is TGTGCCAGCAGTCCGAAAGGCAGGGCCGTTAACTATGGCTACACCTTC.

V is TRBV30 and J is TRBJ1-6, with D maybe TRBD1 (5 bases). The CDR3 runs to 13 residues. Trimming cost V 5 bases and J 10 bases, with 15 bases left between them. Per the germline V gene, CDR1 is GTSNPN and CDR2 is SVGIG (reference sequence). CDR3: CAWSNLGLSPLHF. The CDR3, as DNA: TGTGCCTGGTCTAATCTGGGGCTGTCACCCCTCCACTTT.

This clone was picked up a small number of times. The chain combines TRBV6-6 with TRBJ2-7; no definite D call. CDR3 size: 17 residues. Trimming cost V 5 bases and J 2 bases, with 22 bases left between them. CDR1 MNHNY and CDR2 SVGAGI come from the germline V gene (reference sequence). The CDR3 spells CASSPKPLGQVAYEQYF. The CDR3 DNA follows: TGTGCCAGCAGTCCAAAACCCCTCGGCCAGGTGGCCTACGAGCAGTACTTC.

This chain connects TRBV7-3 to TRBJ2-3; a possible D gene is TRBD1 (6 bases). The germline CDR1 and CDR2 sequences are SGHTA and FQGTGA. The CDR3 is 15 amino acids. V was trimmed by 2 bases and J by 2 bases, leaving 11 bases between them. CDR3 sequence reads: CASSLLDSHTDTQYF. The DNA of the CDR3 is TGTGCCAGCAGCTTATTGGACAGCCACACAGATACGCAGTATTTT.

V usage is TRBV5-1 and J usage is TRBJ2-5; D unclear. The CDR3 consists of 14 residues. CDR1 SGHRS and CDR2 YFSETQ come from the germline V gene. V was clipped by 7 bases and J by 1 base, with 14 bases between them. The CDR3 sequence: CASWVPGPQETQYF. The CDR3 bases are TGCGCCAGCTGGGTACCGGGTCCCCAAGAGACCCAGTACTTC.

The CDR3 spells CASSIGTGRVNTEAFF. CDR3 in DNA: TGTGCCAGTAGTATAGGGACAGGGCGAGTTAACACTGAAGCTTTCTTT. The chain combines TRBV19 with TRBJ1-1; 8 bases are shared with TRBD1. Germline CDR1 is LNHDA and CDR2 is SQIVND (reference sequence). V was clipped by 1 base and J by 2 bases; unmatched bases: 6. CDR3 length: 16 residues.

CDR3 protein: CASSEDRGTVDTEAFF. The CDR3 coding sequence is TGCGCCAGCAGTGAGGATCGGGGAACGGTAGACACTGAAGCTTTCTTT. This chain uses TRBV10-1 with TRBJ1-1; D gene ambiguous. Germline assignment: CDR1 WNHNN and CDR2 SYGVQD (reference sequence). Trimming cost V 2 bases and J 3 bases, with 16 bases left between them. The CDR3 runs 16 residues.

The chain is built from TRBV7-6 and TRBJ2-7, with 10 bases aligning to TRBD2. Germline values: CDR1 SGHVS, CDR2 FNYEAQ. Trimming at V came to 1 base and at J to 1 base, leaving 4 bases not matched to a gene. This CDR3 region has 16 residues. The CDR3 here is CASSLVASGGSYEQYF. CDR3 nucleotides: TGTGCCAGCAGCTTAGTCGCTAGCGGGGGTTCCTACGAGCAGTACTTC.

The chain is built from TRBV11-2 and TRBJ1-1; D gene uncertain. CDR3 size: 13 residues. The V end was cut by 5 bases, the J end by 0 bases, with 7 bases between. Germline V CDR1 and CDR2: SGHAT, FQNNGV. CDR3 amino acids: CASSQDLNTEAFF. Written as DNA, the CDR3 is TGTGCCAGCAGCCAAGACTTGAACACTGAAGCTTTCTTT.

This clone was detected only a few times. The chain has TRBV6-2 or TRBV6-3 and TRBJ2-1; TRBD1 aligns across 10 bases. The germline V gene encodes CDR1 MNHEY and CDR2 SVGEGT. The V gene end was trimmed by 4 bases and the J gene end by 6 bases; junction bases not matched to a gene: 6. CDR3 size: 15 residues. The DNA of the CDR3 is TGTGCCAGCAGTTCCGGACAGGGGGAGTCCAATGAGCAGTTCTTC. It encodes CASSSGQGESNEQFF.

This clone was seen a few times. The sample carries other DNA sequences with the same CDR3. The chain employs TRBV6-4 and TRBJ2-3; 8 nucleotides match TRBD1. CDR1 is MRHNA and CDR2 is SNTAGT in the germline V gene. The CDR3 covers 14 residues. The junction had 2 bases not matched to a gene; V was cut back by 2 bases and J by 4 bases. CDR3 nucleotide sequence: TGTGCCAGCAGTGACGGACAGGGCGCAGATACGCAGTATTTT. This encodes CASSDGQGADTQYF.

This chain links TRBV19 with TRBJ2-7; D uncertain. The length of the CDR3 is 13 residues. V gave up 6 bases and J gave up 0 bases, with 9 bases separating them. CDR1 and CDR2 (germline): LNHDA, SQIVND (reference sequence). The CDR3 protein is CASSTLSSYEQYF. The CDR3 DNA sequence: TGTGCCAGTAGCACCTTGAGCTCCTACGAGCAGTACTTC. Using reference TRBV19 and TRBJ2-7 for the parts outside the CDR3, the full variable domain is DGGITQSPKYLFRKEGQNVTLSCEQNLNHDAMYWYRQDPGQGLRLIYYSQIVNDFQKGDIAEGYSVSREKKESFPLTVTSAQKNPTAFYLCASSTLSSYEQYFGPGTRLTVT.

This chain links TRBV15 with TRBJ2-7; a possible D gene is TRBD1 (6 bases). V was trimmed by 2 bases and J by 2 bases, leaving 22 bases between them. Per the germline V gene, CDR1 is LNHNV and CDR2 is YYDKDF (reference sequence). The CDR3 has 18 residues. CDR3: CATSRSHGTTSPPYEQYF. The CDR3, as DNA: TGTGCCACCAGCAGATCCCATGGGACAACCTCGCCCCCCTACGAGCAGTACTTC.

This chain joins TRBV7-8 and TRBJ2-7, with TRBD2 identical over 10 bases. This CDR3 contains 15 residues. CDR1 and CDR2 (germline): SGHVS, FQNEAQ. V lost 2 bases and J lost 11; bases outside the gene matches: 12. This CDR3 reads CASSLLRTSGVGKYF. CDR3 in DNA: TGTGCCAGCAGCTTACTTCGGACTAGCGGTGTGGGGAAGTACTTC.

The chain joins TRBV20-1 to TRBJ2-5; D might be TRBD2 (5 bases). The CDR3 loop spans 13 amino acids. V gave up 3 bases and J gave up 5 bases, with 13 bases separating them. Germline CDR1 is DFQATT and CDR2 is SNEGSKA (reference sequence). This CDR3 reads CSASDWERETQYF. The CDR3 nucleotides are TGCAGTGCTAGTGATTGGGAGCGCGAGACCCAGTACTTC.

The genes are TRBV4-1 and TRBJ1-5, with D unresolved. V lost 2 bases and J 6 bases, leaving 17 bases between the germline ends. Germline V lookup: CDR1 MGHRA, CDR2 YSYEKL. The CDR3 has 16 amino acids. The CDR3 protein is CASSQNVGVDGQPQHF. The CDR3 DNA reads as TGCGCCAGCAGCCAAAATGTGGGCGTAGATGGTCAGCCCCAGCATTTT.

V and J are TRBV19 and TRBJ2-7, with D possibly TRBD2 on 5 matching bases. Germline loops: CDR1 LNHDA, CDR2 SQIVND (reference sequence). Deletions cut 6 bases from V and 4 bases from J, with 19 bases between. The CDR3 runs to 15 residues. The CDR3 DNA is TGTGCCAGTAGCCATTTCGGGCCCTCGGGATACGAGCAGTACTTC. Amino acid sequence: CASSHFGPSGYEQYF.

The chain couples TRBV7-8 to TRBJ1-1; TRBD1 agrees at 9 bases. The CDR3 is 15 residues long. Trimming at V came to 5 bases and at J to 1 base, leaving 5 bases not matched to a gene. Germline V lookup: CDR1 SGHVS, CDR2 FQNEAQ. The chain's CDR3 is CASSPQGAANTEAFF. For the CDR3, the DNA is TGTGCCAGCAGCCCACAGGGGGCTGCGAACACTGAAGCTTTCTTT.

V usage is TRBV19 and J usage is TRBJ2-3, with TRBD2 as a possible D gene (5 bases). This CDR3 has 15 amino acids. The ends were cut back, 4 bases at V and 4 bases at J, with 15 bases in the middle. Germline CDR1 reads LNHDA; CDR2 reads SQIVND (reference sequence). CDR3 nucleotides: TGTGCCAGTAGTACCAGCGGCCGGCCCCCAGATACGCAGTATTTT. Encoded protein: CASSTSGRPPDTQYF.

The V and J genes are TRBV19 and TRBJ1-5; TRBD1 matches at 8 bases. The J segment lost 3 bases and the V segment lost 4 bases, leaving 14 bases of the junction unmatched. CDR1 is LNHDA, CDR2 SQIVND, per germline (reference sequence). The CDR3 runs to 18 residues. The CDR3 sequence: CASSTTGTGTSFNQPQHF. For the CDR3, the DNA is TGTGCCAGTAGTACCACCGGGACAGGCACGAGCTTCAATCAGCCCCAGCATTTT.

V usage is TRBV29-1 and J usage is TRBJ1-1, with D maybe TRBD1 (6 bases). The V gene's germline CDR1 is SQVTM and CDR2 ANQGSEA. The ends were cut back, 4 bases at V and 4 bases at J, with 13 bases in the middle. This CDR3 region has 13 residues. The CDR3 protein is CSVVRGAGTEAFF. CDR3 DNA: TGCAGCGTTGTACGGGGGGCAGGCACTGAAGCTTTCTTT.

The chain carries TRBV27 and TRBJ2-3, with TRBD2 matching 9 bases. J was trimmed by 10 bases and V by 6 bases; bases with no gene match: 23. The CDR3 length is 18 residues. Germline V gene data show CDR1 as MNHEY and CDR2 as SMNVEV (reference sequence). The CDR3 here is CASSPAVAGDSVPPSQYF. CDR3 coding DNA: TGTGCCAGCAGCCCAGCTGTAGCGGGGGACTCCGTGCCGCCTTCGCAGTATTTT.

This clone showed up just once. CDR3 sequence: CASSLRRGRSQGGTKETQYF. The CDR3 nucleotides read TGTGCCAGCAGCTTAAGACGAGGAAGGAGTCAGGGCGGGACCAAAGAGACCCAGTACTTC. This sequence joins TRBV7-3 and TRBJ2-5, with a possible D match to TRBD2 (6 bases). CDR3 length equals 20 residues. V was pared by 1 base and J by 3 bases, with 27 bases between. Germline-derived CDR1 and CDR2 are SGHTA and FQGTGA.

This clone has just a few counts. V usage is TRBV23-1 and J usage is TRBJ1-2; possible D gene TRBD1, 6 bases. TRBV23-1 is annotated as an ORF whose role is uncertain. V was clipped by 0 bases and J by 3 bases, with 14 bases between them. The CDR3 is 16 amino acids. DNA for the CDR3: TGCGCCAGCAGTCAATCGAGGGGGGGTGGCGACTATGGCTACACCTTC. It is translated as CASSQSRGGGDYGYTF.

CDR3 nucleotide sequence: TGTGCCAGCAGCTTACGAGGACTCTTGGGGGAGACCCAGTACTTC. Its translation: CASSLRGLLGETQYF. This chain links TRBV7-9 with TRBJ2-5; a possible D gene is TRBD2 (5 bases). The germline V and J ends were trimmed by 2 bases and 5 bases, with 15 bases remaining between them. CDR1 is SEHNR and CDR2 is FQNEAQ in the germline V gene (reference sequence). This CDR3 is 15 amino acids long. The full variable domain, completed using reference TRBV7-9 and TRBJ2-5, is DTGVSQNPRHKITKRGQNVTFRCDPISEHNRLYWYRQTLGQGPEFLTYFQNEAQLEKSRLLSDRFSAERPKGSFSTLEIQRTEQGDSAMYLCASSLRGLLGETQYFGPGTRLLVL.

This chain connects TRBV19 to TRBJ2-7, with 11 bases identical to TRBD1. In germline, CDR1 is LNHDA, CDR2 SQIVND (reference sequence). The trim removed 4 bases at V and 0 bases at J, leaving 2 bases unmatched. The CDR3 runs to 15 residues. The chain's CDR3 is CASSRGTGGSYEQYF. The CDR3 DNA is TGTGCCAGTAGTAGGGGGACAGGGGGCTCCTACGAGCAGTACTTC.